A selection of T cell receptor beta chains follows, all from one sample in a study of CD8 T cells in ankylosing spondylitis. TCRdb analysed the 5' RACE reads with MiXCR anew, one entry per CDR3 protein. The table has roughly 120,000 distinct CDR3 sequences, roughly 6.6% seen once; the top ten hold 10% to 15%. The sample taken for sequencing was blood, either unsorted or a sorted T cell fraction (not recorded which). Receptors originate from a male donor with ankylosing spondylitis or in good health (not recorded which). The CDR3 runs from the conserved cysteine through the conserved F or W. A D gene is named only where the DNA matches it firmly. Clone size is not always given. Where it is, it says once, few, many or a class for expanded clones.

clone size,J gene,D gene,V gene,CDR3 protein,CDR3 DNA
many,TRBJ2-5,TRBD2,TRBV5-1,CASTLTSGRQETQYF,TGCGCCAGCACTTTGACTAGCGGGAGACAAGAGACCCAGTACTTC
many,TRBJ1-2,NA,TRBV7-2,CASSLDRRRGYTF,TGTGCCAGCAGCCTTGACAGGCGGAGAGGCTACACCTTC
many,TRBJ2-5,NA,TRBV12-3/TRBV12-4,CASTFLPVQETQYF,TGTGCCAGCACTTTCCTTCCGGTCCAAGAGACCCAGTACTTC
many,TRBJ2-7,TRBD1,TRBV27,CASSLRDRGIYEQYF,TGTGCCAGCAGTTTACGGGACAGGGGTATCTACGAGCAGTACTTC
many,TRBJ2-3,NA,TRBV3-1,CASSQGKDTQYF,TGTGCCAGCAGCCAAGGAAAGGATACGCAGTATTTT
many,TRBJ2-1,TRBD2,TRBV24-1,CATRGAVGSYNEQFF,TGTGCCACGCGGGGGGCGGTTGGTTCCTACAATGAGCAGTTCTTC
NA,TRBJ2-2,NA,TRBV5-5,CAMGPGLPSGELFF,TGTGCCATGGGCCCCGGGCTCCCGTCCGGGGAGCTGTTTTTT
many,TRBJ2-2,NA,TRBV7-3,CASSVDRRWGELFF,TGTGCCAGCAGCGTCGACAGGCGTTGGGGGGAGCTGTTTTTT
many,TRBJ1-1,NA,TRBV20-1,CSARSGNTEAFF,TGCAGTGCCCGGTCCGGGAACACTGAAGCTTTCTTT
many,TRBJ2-7,TRBD2,TRBV10-3,CAIGTSAQGAYEQYF,TGTGCCATTGGGACTAGCGCTCAGGGGGCTTACGAGCAGTACTTC
many,TRBJ2-7,TRBD1,TRBV20-1,CSASRGQTYEQYF,TGCAGTGCTAGCCGGGGACAGACCTACGAGCAGTACTTC
few,TRBJ2-1,NA,TRBV30,CAWSGRGASYNEQFF,TGTGCCTGGAGTGGCCGCGGGGCATCCTACAATGAGCAGTTCTTC
few,TRBJ2-7,TRBD1,TRBV5-1,CASSAITGAPSYEQYF,TGCGCCAGCAGCGCAATAACAGGGGCCCCCTCCTACGAGCAGTACTTC
many,TRBJ2-3,TRBD2,TRBV5-6,CASSPNSGRSPDTQYF,TGTGCCAGCAGCCCAAATAGCGGGAGGTCCCCCGATACGCAGTATTTT
many,TRBJ2-5,NA,TRBV12-5,CASALRLPETQYF,TGTGCTAGTGCTTTGAGGCTCCCAGAGACCCAGTACTTC
many,TRBJ2-1,NA,TRBV5-6,CASSFFLIGAYNEQFF,TGTGCCAGCAGCTTTTTCCTGATCGGGGCCTACAATGAGCAGTTCTTC
many,TRBJ2-1,TRBD1,TRBV20-1,CSAPGQGYDEQFF,TGCAGTGCTCCGGGACAGGGGTACGATGAGCAGTTCTTC
many,TRBJ2-1,TRBD2,TRBV5-1,CASSPGLAIIYNEQFF,TGCGCCAGCAGCCCGGGACTAGCAATAATATACAATGAGCAGTTCTTC
many,TRBJ2-2,TRBD1,TRBV5-1,CASSFQGDTNTGELFF,TGCGCCAGCAGCTTCCAGGGGGACACTAACACCGGGGAGCTGTTTTTT
many,TRBJ2-3,NA,TRBV5-1,CASSDGPSTDTQYF,TGCGCCAGCAGCGATGGACCCAGCACTGATACGCAGTATTTT
many,TRBJ1-1,NA,TRBV6-4,CASSDTDRNTEAFF,TGTGCCAGCAGTGATACGGACAGGAACACTGAAGCTTTCTTT
NA,TRBJ1-4,NA,TRBV7-9,CASRPGRTTNEKLFF,TGTGCCAGCAGGCCCGGGAGAACAACTAATGAAAAACTGTTTTTT
many,TRBJ1-4,TRBD1,TRBV5-1,CASSFSGGQNEKLFF,TGCGCCAGCAGCTTCTCTGGGGGACAGAATGAAAAACTGTTTTTT
many,TRBJ1-6,NA,TRBV20-1,CSARVWAGEDSPLHF,TGCAGTGCTAGAGTCTGGGCAGGGGAGGATTCACCCCTCCACTTT
many,TRBJ2-7,NA,TRBV20-1,CSAELGYEQYF,TGCAGTGCTGAATTGGGCTACGAGCAGTACTTC
many,TRBJ2-1,NA,TRBV12-3/TRBV12-4,CASSGGWGSYNEQFF,TGTGCCAGCAGTGGGGGCTGGGGTTCCTACAATGAGCAGTTCTTC
many,TRBJ2-7,TRBD2,TRBV9,CASSGKGTSGGPSYEQYF,TGTGCCAGCAGCGGAAAAGGGACTAGCGGGGGACCATCCTACGAGCAGTACTTC
many,TRBJ2-1,TRBD2,TRBV20-1,CSARLAGNYNEQFF,TGCAGTGCTAGACTAGCGGGCAACTACAATGAGCAGTTCTTC
many,TRBJ1-2,TRBD1,TRBV20-1,CSAETKGDRGIYGYTF,TGCAGTGCTGAAACTAAAGGGGACAGGGGAATCTATGGCTACACCTTC
many,TRBJ2-3,TRBD2,TRBV18,CASSPRSGSSTDTQYF,TGTGCCAGCTCCCCACGAAGCGGGAGCAGCACAGATACGCAGTATTTT
many,TRBJ2-2,TRBD2,TRBV4-3,CASSQDGGLADNTGELFF,TGCGCCAGCAGCCAAGATGGGGGACTAGCGGATAACACCGGGGAGCTGTTTTTT
many,TRBJ2-3,NA,TRBV7-7,CASSPIGGAGDTQYF,TGTGCCAGCAGTCCTATAGGGGGGGCCGGAGATACGCAGTATTTT
many,TRBJ2-7,NA,TRBV27,CASSPRLGGYEQYF,TGTGCCAGCAGTCCCCGACTAGGGGGCTACGAGCAGTACTTC
few,TRBJ2-2,NA,TRBV5-5,CASSLLLAANTGELFF,TGTGCCAGCAGCTTGCTCCTAGCAGCGAACACCGGGGAGCTGTTTTTT
many,TRBJ1-1,NA,TRBV5-1,CASILRENTEAFF,TGCGCCAGCATTTTGCGTGAGAACACTGAAGCTTTCTTT
many,TRBJ2-5,NA,TRBV18,CASSPGRGTQNQETQYF,TGTGCCAGCTCACCGGGTCGGGGGACACAAAACCAAGAGACCCAGTACTTC
many,TRBJ2-7,NA,TRBV10-3,CAIMRDSYEQYF,TGTGCCATCATGAGGGACTCCTACGAGCAGTACTTC
many,TRBJ2-5,NA,TRBV20-1,CSARDNGGGLETQYF,TGCAGTGCTAGAGATAATGGAGGGGGTTTGGAGACCCAGTACTTC
many,TRBJ2-7,NA,TRBV7-9,CASSTRGGNYEQYF,TGTGCCAGCAGCACGAGGGGGGGAAACTACGAGCAGTACTTC
many,TRBJ1-5,NA,TRBV9,CASSVDGKGDQPQHF,TGTGCCAGCAGCGTAGACGGTAAGGGGGATCAGCCCCAGCATTTT
many,TRBJ1-6,NA,TRBV28,CASTEDSSSPLHF,TGTGCCAGCACCGAGGACAGTTCTTCACCCCTCCACTTT